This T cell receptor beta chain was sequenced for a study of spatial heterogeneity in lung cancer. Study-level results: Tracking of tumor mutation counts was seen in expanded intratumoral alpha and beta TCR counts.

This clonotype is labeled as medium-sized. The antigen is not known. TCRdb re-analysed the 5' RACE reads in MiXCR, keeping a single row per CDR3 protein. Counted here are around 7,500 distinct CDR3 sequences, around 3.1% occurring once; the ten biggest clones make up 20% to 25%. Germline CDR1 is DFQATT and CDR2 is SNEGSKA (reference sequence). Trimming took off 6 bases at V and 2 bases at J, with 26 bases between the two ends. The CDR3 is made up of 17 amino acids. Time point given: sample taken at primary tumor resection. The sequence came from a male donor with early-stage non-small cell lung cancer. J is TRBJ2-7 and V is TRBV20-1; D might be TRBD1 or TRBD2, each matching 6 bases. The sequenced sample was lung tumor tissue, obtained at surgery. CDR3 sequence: CSARSASGGTTTYEQYF. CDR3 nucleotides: TGCAGTGCCAGAAGCGCATCGGGCGGGACAACCACCTACGAGCAGTACTTC.